The 24 T cell receptor beta chains below come from one sample, sequenced in a study of OX40 agonist ivuxolimab in advanced cancers. Profiled with immunoSEQ multiplex PCR; TCRdb holds only in-frame clones, not every one. The data contain tens of thousands of clones, around 91% of them singletons. The starting material was CD4+ or CD8+ T cells sorted from blood, obtained in a trial of the OX40 agonist ivuxolimab. These TCRs come from an adult with an advanced solid tumor such as melanoma, head and neck, liver or kidney cancer.

This clone has a handful of counts. This chain connects TRBV2 to TRBJ2-1; D possibly corresponds to TRBD2 (5 bases). The CDR3 consists of 12 residues. V lost 2 bases, J lost 8 bases, and 7 bases lay in between. Per germline, CDR1 SNHLY and CDR2 FYNNEI. CDR3 region: CASSETDYEQFF. The CDR3 coding sequence is TGTGCCAGCAGTGAAACGGACTATGAGCAGTTCTTC.

This rearrangement joins TRBV7-8 to TRBJ2-4; the D call may be TRBD1 or TRBD2 (6 bases each). Germline V CDR1 and CDR2: SGHVS, FQNEAQ. This CDR3 is built from 14 residues. Trimming stripped 5 bases from V and 8 bases from J, with 16 bases between. The CDR3, as DNA: TGTGCCAGCAGCCGGGGGCAGGGGCTAGACATTCAGTACTTC. As protein: CASSRGQGLDIQYF.

The genes are TRBV2 and TRBJ2-5; perhaps TRBD1 as D (6 bases). The CDR3 sequence is 13 residues long. V shed 6 bases and J shed 4 bases, with 12 bases lying between them. CDR1 SNHLY and CDR2 FYNNEI come from the germline V gene. The CDR3 coding sequence is TGTGCCAGCAGGGGGGCTACCCCAGAGACCCAGTACTTC. This encodes CASRGATPETQYF. The full variable domain, rest sourced from reference TRBV2 and TRBJ2-5, is EPEVTQTPSHQVTQMGQEVILRCVPISNHLYFYWYRQILGQKVEFLVSFYNNEISEKSEIFDDQFSVERPDGSNFTLKIRSTKLEDSAMYFCASRGATPETQYFGPGTRLLVL.

The rearrangement uses TRBV7-2 and TRBJ1-5; D is possibly TRBD1 (6 bases). V was trimmed by 5 bases and J by 2 bases, leaving 10 bases between them. In germline, CDR1 is SGHTA, CDR2 FQGNSA. This CDR3 region has 14 residues. CDR3: CASSPEGGNQPQHF. Here the CDR3 DNA reads TGTGCCAGCAGCCCTGAGGGGGGCAATCAGCCCCAGCATTTT.

V gene TRBV11-1 combines with J gene TRBJ2-1; the match to TRBD2 covers 9 bases. This CDR3 contains 14 residues. V lost 1 base and J lost 9; bases outside the gene matches: 4. Germline V gene sequence: CDR1 SGHAT, CDR2 FQDESV (reference sequence). For the CDR3, the DNA is TGTGCCAGCAGCTTAGTGCGGGAGGGGGGTGAGCAGTTCTTC. This sequence encodes CASSLVREGGEQFF.

The CDR3 is CASRRTVQSYEQYF. In DNA, the CDR3 is TGTGCCAGCAGGCGGACAGTTCAATCCTACGAGCAGTACTTC. The genes are TRBV6-6 and TRBJ2-7, with a tentative D call TRBD1 (6 bases). V was clipped by 6 bases and J by 1 base, with 13 bases between them. CDR1 MNHNY and CDR2 SVGAGI come from the germline V gene (reference sequence). The CDR3 totals 14 residues.

V is TRBV6-5 and J is TRBJ1-2, with 7 bases matching TRBD1. From germline, CDR1 is MNHEY and CDR2 SVGAGI. The J segment lost 4 bases and the V segment lost 8 bases, leaving 10 bases of the junction unmatched. There are 14 residues in the CDR3. The CDR3 DNA is TGTGCCAGCTTTAGCCCGGGACAGCTCTATGGCTACACCTTC. Encoded protein: CASFSPGQLYGYTF.

The V gene is TRBV6-1, the J gene TRBJ1-2; D is unclear. From germline, CDR1 is MNHNS and CDR2 SASEGT. The V end lost 0 bases, the J end lost 5 bases, and 7 bases lay between the germline ends. The CDR3 is made up of 13 amino acids. The CDR3 nucleotides read TGTGCCAGCAGTGAAGCAGGAGAATATGGCTACACCTTC. Its translation: CASSEAGEYGYTF.

This chain joins TRBV27 and TRBJ1-3; D call uncertain. The CDR3 loop spans 13 amino acids. Germline V gene data show CDR1 as MNHEY and CDR2 as SMNVEV (reference sequence). The ends were cut back, 4 bases at V and 4 bases at J, with 8 bases in the middle. CDR3 region: CASSYSRGNTIYF. CDR3 nucleotides: TGTGCCAGCAGTTACTCACGCGGAAACACCATATATTTT.

The rearrangement joins TRBV11-3 to TRBJ2-1; D is ambiguous. CDR1 is SGHNT and CDR2 is YENEEA in the germline V gene. The CDR3 has 12 residues. Trimming stripped 3 bases from V and 7 bases from J, with 7 bases between. In nucleotides, the CDR3 is TGTGCCAGCAGCTTTAACATTAATGAGCAGTTCTTC. Protein sequence: CASSFNINEQFF.

This sequence joins TRBV19 and TRBJ2-2; 7 bases align to TRBD1. Germline V CDR1 and CDR2: LNHDA, SQIVND (reference sequence). Trimming removed 4 bases from V and 1 base from J; junction bases left unmatched: 3. This CDR3 region has 15 residues. CDR3 amino acids: CASSRNRGNTGELFF. The CDR3, as DNA: TGTGCCAGTAGTAGGAACAGGGGGAACACCGGGGAGCTGTTTTTT.

V is TRBV7-2 and J is TRBJ2-7, with TRBD1 matching over 7 bases. There are 15 residues in the CDR3. Germline assignment: CDR1 SGHTA and CDR2 FQGNSA. V shed 2 bases and J 1 base; nucleotides not matched to a gene: 5. The CDR3 DNA sequence: TGTGCCAGCAGCTTACAACAGGGGCCTTCCTACGAGCAGTACTTC. It encodes CASSLQQGPSYEQYF. Looking up the rest from reference TRBV7-2 and TRBJ2-7 gives the full variable domain: GAGVSQSPSNKVTEKGKDVELRCDPISGHTALYWYRQSLGQGLEFLIYFQGNSAPDKSGLPSDRFSAERTGGSVSTLTIQRTQQEDSAVYLCASSLQQGPSYEQYFGPGTRLTVT.

The CDR3 spells CASSLKQLNTEAFF. CDR3 in DNA: TGTGCCAGCAGCTTGAAGCAGTTGAACACTGAAGCTTTCTTT. The chain joins TRBV5-6 to TRBJ1-1; unclear D gene. There are 14 residues in the CDR3. Germline CDR1 SGHDT, CDR2 YYEEEE. The V and J ends lost 1 base and 0 bases respectively, with 7 bases between them.

This clone occurred once. The J gene is TRBJ2-4, the V gene TRBV7-2; D is perhaps TRBD1 or TRBD2 (6 bases each). Trimming removed 7 bases at V and 6 bases at J, with 19 bases between. The CDR3 has 15 amino acids. Germline V CDR1 and CDR2: SGHTA, FQGNSA. The CDR3 nucleotides are TGTGCCAGCACGCCCGGGAGTCAGGGGAGAAACATTCAGTACTTC. Translation gives CASTPGSQGRNIQYF.

On this clone itself: Other DNA sequences in this specimen translate into the identical CDR3. This chain joins TRBV9 and TRBJ1-2; 7 bases fit TRBD1. The germline V gene encodes CDR1 SGDLS and CDR2 YYNGEE. V gave up 4 bases and J gave up 2 bases; unmatched junction bases: 2. The CDR3 covers 13 residues. This CDR3 reads CASSRDRNYGYTF. The CDR3 DNA is TGTGCCAGCAGCCGGGACAGAAACTATGGCTACACCTTC.

The chain is built from TRBV18 and TRBJ2-7, with 9 bases fitting TRBD1. CDR1 and CDR2 (germline): KGHSH, LQKENI. V lost 6 bases and J lost 7; bases outside the gene matches: 7. The CDR3 has 13 residues. CDR3 sequence: CASSRDRDGEQYF. Here the CDR3 DNA reads TGTGCCAGCTCGCGGGACAGGGACGGGGAGCAGTACTTC.

CDR3 loop: CASSLERQGAGNTIYF. CDR3 coding DNA: TGTGCCAGCAGCTTAGAAAGGCAGGGAGCTGGAAACACCATATATTTT. V and J are TRBV7-2 and TRBJ1-3; possible D gene TRBD1, 5 bases. CDR3 length: 16 amino acids. Trimming took 1 base from V and 2 from J, leaving 12 bases between them. Looked up from germline, CDR1 is SGHTA and CDR2 is FQGNSA.

CDR3 nucleotide sequence: TGCGCCAGCAGCTTGGTTCCGGGGCTAAGCACTGAAGCTTTCTTT. It yields the protein CASSLVPGLSTEAFF. J is TRBJ1-1 and V is TRBV5-1; a weak D match, TRBD1 (5 bases). Germline CDR1 is SGHRS and CDR2 is YFSETQ. This CDR3 is 15 amino acids long. The germline V and J ends were trimmed by 0 bases and 4 bases, with 13 bases remaining between them. Based on the CDR3 plus reference TRBV5-1 and TRBJ1-1, the full variable domain is KAGVTQTPRYLIKTRGQQVTLSCSPISGHRSVSWYQQTPGQGLQFLFEYFSETQRNKGNFPGRFSGRQFSNSRSEMNVSTLELGDSALYLCASSLVPGLSTEAFFGQGTRLTVV.

This sequence joins TRBV7-2 and TRBJ2-5; 7 positions match TRBD2. V trimming: 0 bases; J trimming: 3 bases; junction bases outside the gene matches: 4. Looked up from germline, CDR1 is SGHTA and CDR2 is FQGNSA. CDR3 size: 15 residues. The CDR3 is CASSLAGTKEETQYF. DNA for the CDR3: TGTGCCAGCAGCTTAGCCGGGACTAAAGAAGAGACCCAGTACTTC.

This chain links TRBV2 with TRBJ2-7; D is possibly TRBD1 or TRBD2 (5 bases each). Trimming removed 3 bases from V and 10 bases from J, with 10 bases in between. This CDR3 is built from 11 residues. Germline V gives CDR1 SNHLY, CDR2 FYNNEI. Written as DNA, the CDR3 is TGTGCCAGCAGTGAGAGGGGCATACAGTACTTC. Translated: CASSERGIQYF.

The chain is built from TRBV7-2 and TRBJ2-7; 9 nucleotides agree with TRBD2. Germline lookup yields CDR1 SGHTA and CDR2 FQGNSA. V lost 6 bases, J lost 7 bases, and 10 bases stayed unmatched. The CDR3 length is 14 residues. The CDR3 loop is CASRGSGREGEQYF. The CDR3 nucleotides are TGTGCCAGCAGAGGATCGGGGCGGGAGGGAGAGCAGTACTTC.

The gene calls are TRBV29-1 and TRBJ2-1, with 11 bases that match TRBD2. The CDR3 has 14 amino acids. V was clipped by 4 bases and J by 6 bases; unmatched bases: 5. Germline V CDR1 and CDR2: SQVTM, ANQGSEA. CDR3 protein: CSVVGGLAVNEQFF. CDR3 sequence (DNA): TGCAGCGTTGTCGGGGGACTAGCGGTCAATGAGCAGTTCTTC.

The chain carries TRBV2 and TRBJ1-5; the match to TRBD1 covers 7 bases. V lost 6 bases, J lost 7 bases, and 6 bases stayed unmatched. The V gene's germline CDR1 is SNHLY and CDR2 FYNNEI. The CDR3 is 13 amino acids. CDR3 in amino acids: CASSRDSGQPQHF. The CDR3 nucleotides read TGTGCCAGCAGCCGGGACAGCGGACAGCCCCAGCATTTT.

The chain links TRBV14 to TRBJ2-3; D is unclear. The CDR3 loop spans 14 amino acids. Germline V CDR1 and CDR2: SGHDN, FVKESK. V was clipped by 3 bases and J by 2 bases, with 9 bases between them. This CDR3 reads CASSHIGSTDTQYF. CDR3 bases: TGTGCCAGCAGCCATATTGGATCCACAGATACGCAGTATTTT. The full variable domain, rest sourced from reference TRBV14 and TRBJ2-3, is EAGVTQFPSHSVIEKGQTVTLRCDPISGHDNLYWYRRVMGKEIKFLLHFVKESKQDESGMPNNRFLAERTGGTYSTLKVQPAELEDSGVYFCASSHIGSTDTQYFGPGTRLTVL.